This paragraph covers one T cell receptor beta chain sequence. This clonotype was observed many times. Its antigen is unknown. Base quality data are lacking; no much larger clone is found one base away. After removal of 6 bases from V and 0 bases from J, the junction retains 8 bases not matched to a gene. The CDR3 goes from the cysteine to the phenylalanine over 16 residues. This entry keeps only the CDR3 DNA: 48 bases, framed from base 1. CDR1 and CDR2 are drawn from the germline V gene: SGHTA, FQGNSA. This record comes from a study of CD8+CD57+ T cells in acquired aplastic anemia (dated by TCRdb to between 2018 and 2020). As for the study more broadly: A mean of approximately 3 ug of DNA, ranging from roughly 0.19 to 27.4 ug, was extracted from sorted CD4+ and CD8+ cells. CD8+CD57+ expansion was defined as a frequency above the mean frequency observed in healthy subjects. The investigation overall reported the following: No significant difference in CD8+ Simpson's diversity was found between patients and healthy controls (P=0.060). Fewer than 35 CD8+ CDR3 sequences were found to be shared between patients and controls, but these sequences appeared to be highly expressed in patients and within the immunodominant clones of the patients.

Genomic DNA served as template for TCR beta VDJ combination and CDR3 sequence profiling. TCR repertoire sequencing was run on an Illumina HiSeq 2000. From the authors' description of their analysis: TRBV/TRBJ rearrangement plots, CDR3 size and DJ length profiles, and Simpson's diversity index were used to assess repertoires. The most abundant DNA sequence in the deep sequencing data was defined as the immunodominant clone. CDR3 amino acid sequences were screened for sharing across subjects and were compared with published repertoires and the VDJdb database. Through fastp at Q25 and MiXCR, TCRdb rebuilt clones from the public reads, retaining in-frame beta chains. Rows with one shared CDR3 protein collapse into an entry with the most common genes and DNA. Here the V and J calls rest on TCRdb's processing, not on the authors' analysis. Recorded for this sample are 150,000 to 200,000 distinct CDR3 sequences; about 48% of them occurred a single time. The ten largest clones add up to roughly 29% of the sample.

Flow cytometry had shown CD8+CD57+ cell expansion in the patients selected for sequencing. Severe acquired aplastic anemia was diagnosed in all patients according to International Study of Aplastic Anemia and Agranulocytosis and Camitta criteria. Patients had received no therapy at the time of blood sampling. In the study, sorted CD4+ and CD8+ blood T cells from patients with severe aplastic anemia and from healthy subjects underwent deep sequencing of TCR repertoires. Patients were enrolled in the USA under clinicaltrials.gov protocols 00001620, 01623167, 00001397, 00071045, 00081523 and 00961064. Ficoll-Paque density gradient centrifugation was used to isolate peripheral blood mononuclear cells. Before DNA extraction, CD4+ and CD8+ T cells were sorted by FACS or by magnetic beads.

The sequence is built from TRBV7-2 and TRBJ2-1, and TRBD2 matches 7 of the central bases. The sequence derives from a human donor with aplastic anemia. Sequences were obtained from sorted CD4+, CD8+, or CD8+CD57+ T cells (not recorded which) from PBMCs. The CDR3 reads CASSRNGGDSYNEQFF. In nucleotide form, the sequence is TGTGCCAGCAGTCGCAATGGGGGGGACTCCTACAATGAGCAGTTCTTC.